This T cell receptor beta chain was recorded in a study of cytomegalovirus exposure and HLA in healthy donors. General study results and limits: With later analysis, a missense DCLRE1C variant became linked to TCR beta V- and J-gene trimming. In a later analysis, specific HLA alleles were associated with 15,000 to 20,000 TCR beta sequences at a 0.05 false discovery rate.

Primers: 60 Vbeta forward and 13 Jbeta reverse. Profiled with immunoSEQ multiplex PCR; TCRdb holds only in-frame clones, not every one. Found here are roughly 160,000 clones, roughly 80% of them singletons; the top ten hold 5.5% to 8%. This clone turned up a few times. Its antigen is undetermined. The CDR3 length is 14 residues. Per germline, CDR1 SNHLY and CDR2 FYNNEI. With V trimmed by 10 bases and J by 6 bases, 12 bases remained unmatched. V and J are TRBV2 and TRBJ2-3, with TRBD2 matching over 8 bases. This clonotype originated in a woman in her twenties or thirties in good health and CMV-seropositive. The sequenced sample was PBMCs. CDR3 nucleotide sequence: TGTGCCACCCAATCCCCGGGGGGGCCGGATACGCAGTATTTT. The encoded protein is CATQSPGGPDTQYF.